The rows below give T cell receptor beta chains drawn from one sample of a study of blood T cell repertoires in COVID-19. Sequencing used immunoSEQ multiplex PCR; TCRdb keeps in-frame clones, though not all of them. The data contain 45,000 to 55,000 clones, about 86% of them singletons. The sequenced sample was peripheral blood. The receptors here all came from a man aged 65 to 85 with active COVID-19. The conserved cysteine and the conserved F or W are not part of the CDR3 here.

v_call	j_call	cdr3_aa
TRBV7-2	TRBJ2-5	ASSASTSGGQETQY
TRBV7-3	TRBJ2-1	ASSTDNYNEQF
TRBV5-6	TRBJ2-1	ASSPEGTSVDNEQF
TRBV3-1/TRBV3-2	TRBJ1-4	ASSEERGNDEKLF
TRBV19	TRBJ2-2	ASSQSSFGELF
TRBV29-1	TRBJ2-3	SVESGADTQY
TRBV9	TRBJ2-3	ASSPSTDTQY
TRBV11-2	TRBJ2-1	ASSLTSGGPILQPEQF
TRBV21-1	TRBJ2-3	ASSKDTRQGVLEGTDTQY
TRBV7-7	TRBJ1-3	ASSLSTGPGNTIY
TRBV7-9	TRBJ1-5	ASSLTGTQQPQH
TRBV7-2	TRBJ2-7	ASTTGAGGPREQY
TRBV3-1/TRBV3-2	TRBJ1-1	ASSQAPGLITEAF
TRBV7-9	TRBJ1-2	ASSLGTYIGYT
TRBV7-2	TRBJ1-5	ASSVGTREGQPQH
TRBV2	TRBJ2-1	ASSFRTGNYNEQF
TRBV27	TRBJ1-2	ASSAYPWTSNYGYT
TRBV19	TRBJ2-1	ASASLAGYNEQF
TRBV7-3	TRBJ2-3	ASSPSPSSTDTQY
TRBV20-1	TRBJ2-2	SASDVGQGAFANTGELF
TRBV7-2	TRBJ2-1	ASSVTGTGINEQF
TRBV11-2	TRBJ2-2	ASSLAGGFTGELF
TRBV29-1	TRBJ2-1	SVGQTKNYEQF
TRBV19	TRBJ2-5	ASIGKSGRGQETQY
TRBV5-4	TRBJ1-6	ASSLGGGFNSYNSPLH
TRBV15	TRBJ2-2	ATSSGTALNTGELF
TRBV5-1	TRBJ2-3	ASSLAGASTDTQY
TRBV19	TRBJ2-1	ASSLSSGSYNEQF
TRBV5-1	TRBJ2-1	ASSLGGTAIIYNEQF
TRBV6-2/TRBV6-3	TRBJ1-6	ASSSQGGNSPLH
TRBV7-6	TRBJ2-1	ASSLAAYLMDEQF
TRBV5-5	TRBJ1-2	ASSTLGGAGYGYT
TRBV6-5	TRBJ2-7	ASEWDRSSYEQY
TRBV5-4	TRBJ1-4	ASSSSGHPTNEKLF
TRBV5-1	TRBJ2-2	ASSLAATGAAKNTGELF
TRBV5-4	TRBJ2-2	ASSLGTGGVETGELF
TRBV10-3	TRBJ2-1	ASSGLAGGPRGNEQF
TRBV5-8	TRBJ1-3	ASSLVPSSGNTIY
TRBV2	TRBJ2-2	ASRAPGTGYTGELF
TRBV30	TRBJ2-5	AWSQDSKETQY
TRBV6-2/TRBV6-3	TRBJ2-7	ASSYPPYHREGYEQY
TRBV24-1	TRBJ2-3	ATSDNPGLAGSDTQY
TRBV11-2	TRBJ2-3	ASSLGGGFTDTQY
TRBV5-5	TRBJ2-7	ASSLSGTTYEQY